This T cell receptor (beta chain) is from a study of shared clonotypes between healthy human individuals. In the study overall: Sampling drew on donors who were two women and three men aged 18 to 49.

Method: immunoSEQ multiplex PCR; TCRdb's copy keeps in-frame clones and lacks some. The profile shows about 1 million clones, 60% to 80% of them singletons. V was pared by 4 bases and J by 7 bases, with 23 bases between. The CDR3 spans 18 residues. Germline V gives CDR1 SNHLY, CDR2 FYNNEI. General observations from the study: Clonotype sharing among donors, it was expected, would be affected by sequencing depth.

This clone has a handful of counts. Its target is unknown. The receptor was isolated from a man aged 18 to 30 in good health. The chain carries TRBV2 and TRBJ1-6, with a tentative D call TRBD1 (6 bases). The sequencing input was memory CD4+ T cells sorted from blood. As for subset: CD45RA-negative fraction. CDR3 in DNA: TGTGCCAGCAGTGTCAGGGGACAACGTACCGGGATCAATTCACCCCTCCACTTT. Amino acids: CASSVRGQRTGINSPLHF. The whole variable domain, remainder taken from reference TRBV2 and TRBJ1-6, is EPEVTQTPSHQVTQMGQEVILRCVPISNHLYFYWYRQILGQKVEFLVSFYNNEISEKSEIFDDQFSVERPDGSNFTLKIRSTKLEDSAMYFCASSVRGQRTGINSPLHFGNGTRLTVT.